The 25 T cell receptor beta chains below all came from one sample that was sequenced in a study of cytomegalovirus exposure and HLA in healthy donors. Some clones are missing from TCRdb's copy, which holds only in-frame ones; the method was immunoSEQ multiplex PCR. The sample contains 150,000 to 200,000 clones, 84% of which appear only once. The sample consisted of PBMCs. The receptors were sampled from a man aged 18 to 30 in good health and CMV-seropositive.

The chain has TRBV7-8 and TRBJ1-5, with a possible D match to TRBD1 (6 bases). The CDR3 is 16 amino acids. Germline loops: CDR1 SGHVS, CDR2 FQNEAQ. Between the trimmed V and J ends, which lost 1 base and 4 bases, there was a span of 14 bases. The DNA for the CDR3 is TGTGCCAGCAGCTTAGATCCAGGGGTCATAAATCAGCCCCAGCATTTT. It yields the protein CASSLDPGVINQPQHF. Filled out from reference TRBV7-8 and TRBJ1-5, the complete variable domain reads GAGVSQSPRYKVAKRGQDVALRCDPISGHVSLFWYQQALGQGPEFLTYFQNEAQLDKSGLPSDRFFAERPEGSVSTLKIQRTQQEDSAVYLCASSLDPGVINQPQHFGDGTRLSIL.

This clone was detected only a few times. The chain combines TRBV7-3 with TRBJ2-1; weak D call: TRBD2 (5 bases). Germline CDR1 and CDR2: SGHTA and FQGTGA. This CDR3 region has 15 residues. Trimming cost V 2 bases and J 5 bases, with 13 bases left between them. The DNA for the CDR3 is TGTGCCAGCAGCTTAGGGTCCCAGAGGGACAATGAGCAGTTCTTC. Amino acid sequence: CASSLGSQRDNEQFF.

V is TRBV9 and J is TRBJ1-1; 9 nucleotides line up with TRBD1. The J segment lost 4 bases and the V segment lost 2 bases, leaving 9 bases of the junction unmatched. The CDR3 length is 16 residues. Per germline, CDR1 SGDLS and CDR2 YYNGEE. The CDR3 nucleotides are TGTGCCAGCAGCGTCTCTAGGGACAGGGCGGGCACTGAAGCTTTCTTT. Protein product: CASSVSRDRAGTEAFF.

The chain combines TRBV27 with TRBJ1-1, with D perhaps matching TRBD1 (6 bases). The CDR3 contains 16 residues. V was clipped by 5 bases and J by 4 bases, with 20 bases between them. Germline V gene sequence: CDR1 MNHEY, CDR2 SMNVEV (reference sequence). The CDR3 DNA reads TGTGCCAGCAGTCGCCGGGGGGGCAGGTTTAGCACTGAAGCTTTCTTT. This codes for CASSRRGGRFSTEAFF.

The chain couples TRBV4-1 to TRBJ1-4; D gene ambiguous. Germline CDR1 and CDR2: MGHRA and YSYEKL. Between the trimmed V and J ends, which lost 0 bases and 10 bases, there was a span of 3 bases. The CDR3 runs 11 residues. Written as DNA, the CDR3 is TGCGCCAGCAGCCAAGAGCGAAAACTGTTTTTT. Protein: CASSQERKLFF.

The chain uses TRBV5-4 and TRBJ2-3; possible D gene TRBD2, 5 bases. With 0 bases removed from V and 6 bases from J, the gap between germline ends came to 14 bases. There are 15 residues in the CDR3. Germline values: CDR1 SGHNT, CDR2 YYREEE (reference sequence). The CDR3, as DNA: TGTGCCAGCAGCTTGGGGAGGAGTGCCCACGATACGCAGTATTTT. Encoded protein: CASSLGRSAHDTQYF.

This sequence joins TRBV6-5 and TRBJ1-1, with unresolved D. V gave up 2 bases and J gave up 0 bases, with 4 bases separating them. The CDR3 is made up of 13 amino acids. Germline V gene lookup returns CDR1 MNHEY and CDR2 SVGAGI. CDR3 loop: CASSYHMNTEAFF. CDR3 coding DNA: TGTGCCAGCAGTTACCACATGAACACTGAAGCTTTCTTT.

The CDR3 coding sequence is TGTGCCAGCAATGGACAGGGGGGTTTTTCTGGAAACACCATATATTTT. Its protein product is CASNGQGGFSGNTIYF. This chain connects TRBV6-4 to TRBJ1-3; 10 positions match TRBD1. The CDR3 length is 16 residues. The trim removed 7 bases at V and 1 base at J, leaving 7 bases unmatched. CDR1 and CDR2 (germline): MRHNA, SNTAGT.

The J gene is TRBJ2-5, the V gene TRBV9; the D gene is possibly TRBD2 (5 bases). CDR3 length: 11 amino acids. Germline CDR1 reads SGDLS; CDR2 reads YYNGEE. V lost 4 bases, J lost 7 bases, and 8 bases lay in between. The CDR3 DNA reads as TGTGCCAGCAGCCTCGGAGGGACCCAGTACTTC. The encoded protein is CASSLGGTQYF.

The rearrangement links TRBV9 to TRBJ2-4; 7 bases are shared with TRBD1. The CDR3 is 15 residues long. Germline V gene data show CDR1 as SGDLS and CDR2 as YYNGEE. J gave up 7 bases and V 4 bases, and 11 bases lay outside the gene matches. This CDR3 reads CASSLSGTAMNIQYF. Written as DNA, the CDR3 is TGTGCCAGCAGCCTTTCCGGGACAGCGATGAACATTCAGTACTTC.

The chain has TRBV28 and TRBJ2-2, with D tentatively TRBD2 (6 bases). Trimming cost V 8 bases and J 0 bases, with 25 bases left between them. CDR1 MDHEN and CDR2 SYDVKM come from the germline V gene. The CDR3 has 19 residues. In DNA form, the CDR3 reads TGTGCCAGCCTCTCGGGCGGGGCCTCGAGAGACCCGAACACCGGGGAGCTGTTTTTT. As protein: CASLSGGASRDPNTGELFF. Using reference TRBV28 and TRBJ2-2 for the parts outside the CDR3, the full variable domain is DVKVTQSSRYLVKRTGEKVFLECVQDMDHENMFWYRQDPGLGLRLIYFSYDVKMKEKGDIPEGYSVSREKKERFSLILESASTNQTSMYLCASLSGGASRDPNTGELFFGEGSRLTVL.

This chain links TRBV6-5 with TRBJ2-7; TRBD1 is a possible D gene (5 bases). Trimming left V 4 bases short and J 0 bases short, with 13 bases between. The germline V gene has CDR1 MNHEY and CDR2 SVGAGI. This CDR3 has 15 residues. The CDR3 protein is CASSSSWGHSYEQYF. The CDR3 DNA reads TGTGCCAGCAGTTCCTCGTGGGGCCACTCCTACGAGCAGTACTTC.

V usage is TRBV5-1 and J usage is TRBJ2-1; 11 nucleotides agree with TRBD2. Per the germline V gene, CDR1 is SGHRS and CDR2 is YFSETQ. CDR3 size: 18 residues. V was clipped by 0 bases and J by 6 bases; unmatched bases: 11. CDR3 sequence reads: CASSLAFGSGRAGNEQFF. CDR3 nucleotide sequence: TGCGCCAGCAGCTTGGCCTTTGGTAGCGGGAGGGCTGGCAATGAGCAGTTCTTC.

For the CDR3, the DNA is TGTGCCAGTAGTACCCCTGGTCTCTCACGGGGAAATGGCTACACCTTC. This codes for CASSTPGLSRGNGYTF. This chain links TRBV19 with TRBJ1-2; D remains unclear. The CDR3 extends over 16 amino acids. Per the germline V gene, CDR1 is LNHDA and CDR2 is SQIVND (reference sequence). V was shortened by 4 bases and J by 6 bases, with 21 bases between the two germline ends.

The DNA of the CDR3 is TGTGCCAGTACCCTCTGGGGTAGCGGGAGGAAGAACACCGGGGAGCTGTTTTTT. It is translated as CASTLWGSGRKNTGELFF. The V gene is TRBV19, the J gene TRBJ2-2, with 10 bases lining up with TRBD2. This CDR3 has 18 residues. The V and J ends lost 7 bases and 1 base, in that order; junction bases with no gene match: 12. Germline values: CDR1 LNHDA, CDR2 SQIVND (reference sequence).

CDR3: CASSLVSREINYGYTF. The CDR3 nucleotides read TGTGCCAGCAGCTTGGTTTCGCGGGAGATAAACTATGGCTACACCTTC. The chain has TRBV5-6 and TRBJ1-2; D is undetermined. Trimming took 0 bases from V and 2 from J, leaving 14 bases between them. Germline CDR1 reads SGHDT; CDR2 reads YYEEEE. The CDR3 runs to 16 residues.

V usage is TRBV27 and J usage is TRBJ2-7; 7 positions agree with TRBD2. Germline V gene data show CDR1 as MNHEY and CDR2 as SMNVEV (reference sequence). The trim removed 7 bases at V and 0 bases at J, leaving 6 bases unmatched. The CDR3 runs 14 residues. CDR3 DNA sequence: TGTGCCAGCACCCGAGCGGGATCCTCCTACGAGCAGTACTTC. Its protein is CASTRAGSSYEQYF.

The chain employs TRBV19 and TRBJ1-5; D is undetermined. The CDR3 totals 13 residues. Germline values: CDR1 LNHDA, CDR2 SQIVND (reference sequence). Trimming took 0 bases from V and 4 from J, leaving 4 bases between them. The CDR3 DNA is TGTGCCAGTAGTATAGATCTAAATCAGCCCCAGCATTTT. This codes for CASSIDLNQPQHF.

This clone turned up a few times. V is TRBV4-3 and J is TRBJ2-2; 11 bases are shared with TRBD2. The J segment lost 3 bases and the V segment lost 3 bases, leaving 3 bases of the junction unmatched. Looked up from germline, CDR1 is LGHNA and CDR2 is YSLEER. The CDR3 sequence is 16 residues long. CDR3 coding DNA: TGCGCCAGCAGCCAGTCACTAGCGGGAGACACCGGGGAGCTGTTTTTT. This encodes CASSQSLAGDTGELFF.

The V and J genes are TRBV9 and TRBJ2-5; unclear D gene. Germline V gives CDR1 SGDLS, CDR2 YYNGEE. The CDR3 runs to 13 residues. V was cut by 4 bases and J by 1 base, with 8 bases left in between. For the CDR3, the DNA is TGTGCCAGCAGCCTACGTGGCCAAGAGACCCAGTACTTC. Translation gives CASSLRGQETQYF.

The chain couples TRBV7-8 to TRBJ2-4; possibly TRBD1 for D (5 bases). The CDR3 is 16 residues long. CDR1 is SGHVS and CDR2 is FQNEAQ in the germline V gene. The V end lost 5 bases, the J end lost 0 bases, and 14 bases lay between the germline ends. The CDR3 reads CASSLPSGLAKNIQYF. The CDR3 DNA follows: TGTGCCAGCAGCCTCCCTTCAGGGCTAGCCAAAAACATTCAGTACTTC.

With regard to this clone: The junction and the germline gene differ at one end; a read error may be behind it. The CDR3 loop reads CASSRAQGGLHF. CDR3 DNA sequence: TGTGCCAGCAGTAGGGCCCAAGGGGGCTTGCACTTC. The chain couples TRBV6-5 to TRBJ2-5; 7 nucleotides align to TRBD1. This CDR3 region has 12 residues. Germline CDR1 and CDR2: MNHEY and SVGAGI.

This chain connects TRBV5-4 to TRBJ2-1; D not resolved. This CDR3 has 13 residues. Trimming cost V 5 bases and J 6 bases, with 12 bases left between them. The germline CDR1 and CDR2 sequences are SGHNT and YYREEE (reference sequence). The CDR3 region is CASRPKASNEQFF. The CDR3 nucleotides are TGTGCCAGCAGACCGAAGGCTAGCAATGAGCAGTTCTTC. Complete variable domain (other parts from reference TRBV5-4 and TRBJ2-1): ETGVTQSPTHLIKTRGQQVTLRCSSQSGHNTVSWYQQALGQGPQFIFQYYREEENGRGNFPPRFSGLQFPNYSSELNVNALELDDSALYLCASRPKASNEQFFGPGTRLTVL.

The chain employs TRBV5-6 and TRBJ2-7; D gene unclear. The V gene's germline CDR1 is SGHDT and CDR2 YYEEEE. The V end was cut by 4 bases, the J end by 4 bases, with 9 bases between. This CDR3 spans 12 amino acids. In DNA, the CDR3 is TGTGCCAGCAGCCCCCTCGGGTACGAGCAGTACTTC. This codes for CASSPLGYEQYF.

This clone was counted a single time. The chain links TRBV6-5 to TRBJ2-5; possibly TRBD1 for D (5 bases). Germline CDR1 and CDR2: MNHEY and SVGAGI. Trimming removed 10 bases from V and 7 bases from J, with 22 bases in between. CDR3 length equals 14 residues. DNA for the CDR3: TGTGCCACCCTAAGGGGTTCCTTCCCAAGGACCCAGTACTTC. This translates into CATLRGSFPRTQYF.